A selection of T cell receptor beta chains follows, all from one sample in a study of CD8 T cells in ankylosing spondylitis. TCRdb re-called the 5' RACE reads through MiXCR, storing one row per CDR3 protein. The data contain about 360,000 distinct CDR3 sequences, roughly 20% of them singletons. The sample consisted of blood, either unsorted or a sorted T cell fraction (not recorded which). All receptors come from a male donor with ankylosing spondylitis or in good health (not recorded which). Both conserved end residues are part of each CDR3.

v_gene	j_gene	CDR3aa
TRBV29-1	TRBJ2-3	CSVPLGDGTDTQYF
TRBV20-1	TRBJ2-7	CSARVSGQHPYEQYF
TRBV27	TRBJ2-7	CASSSSPGQQYF
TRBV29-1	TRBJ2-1	CSVEDTVQRGSSYNEQFF
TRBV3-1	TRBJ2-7	CASSQDRYYEQYF
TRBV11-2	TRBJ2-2	CASSLRGGYSPLGTGELFF
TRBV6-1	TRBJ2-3	CASSFGQPSADTQYF
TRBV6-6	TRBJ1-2	CASSNGVYGYTF
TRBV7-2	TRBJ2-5	CASSLFLAGAQETQYF
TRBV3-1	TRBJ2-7	CASSQEDRAEQYF
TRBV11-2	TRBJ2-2	CASRSLRMGTANTGELFF